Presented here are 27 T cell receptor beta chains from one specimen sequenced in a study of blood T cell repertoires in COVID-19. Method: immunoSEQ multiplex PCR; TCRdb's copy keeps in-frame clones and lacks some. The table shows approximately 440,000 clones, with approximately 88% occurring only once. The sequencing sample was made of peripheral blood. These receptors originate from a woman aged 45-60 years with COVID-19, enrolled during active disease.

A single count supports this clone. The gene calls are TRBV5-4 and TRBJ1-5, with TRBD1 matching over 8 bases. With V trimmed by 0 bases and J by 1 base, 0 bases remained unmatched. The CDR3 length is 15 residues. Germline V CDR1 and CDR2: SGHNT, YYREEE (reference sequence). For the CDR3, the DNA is TGTGCCAGCAGCTTGGGACAGGGGAGCAATCAGCCCCAGCATTTT. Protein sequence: CASSLGQGSNQPQHF.

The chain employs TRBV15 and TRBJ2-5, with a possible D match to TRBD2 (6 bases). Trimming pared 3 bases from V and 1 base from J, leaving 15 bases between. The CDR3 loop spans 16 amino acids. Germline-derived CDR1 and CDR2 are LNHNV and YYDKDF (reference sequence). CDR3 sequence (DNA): TGTGCCACCAGCAGCCCGACTAGACCTCTCCAAGAGACCCAGTACTTC. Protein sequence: CATSSPTRPLQETQYF.

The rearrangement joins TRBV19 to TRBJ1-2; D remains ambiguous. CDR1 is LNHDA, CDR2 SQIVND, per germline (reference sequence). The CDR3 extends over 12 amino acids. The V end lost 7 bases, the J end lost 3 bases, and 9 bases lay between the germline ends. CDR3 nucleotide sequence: TGTGCCAGTATTTCCTCGGACTATGGCTACACCTTC. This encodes CASISSDYGYTF.

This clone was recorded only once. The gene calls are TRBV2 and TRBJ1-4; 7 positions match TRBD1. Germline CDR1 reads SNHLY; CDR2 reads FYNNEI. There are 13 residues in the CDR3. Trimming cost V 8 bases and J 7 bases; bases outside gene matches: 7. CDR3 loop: CASSTGQGEKLFF. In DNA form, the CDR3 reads TGTGCCAGCTCGACAGGGCAGGGTGAAAAACTGTTTTTT.

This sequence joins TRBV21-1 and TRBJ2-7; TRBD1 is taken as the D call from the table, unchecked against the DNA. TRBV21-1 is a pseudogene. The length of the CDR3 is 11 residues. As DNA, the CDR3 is TGTAAGGGGGCTTCTGGCTACGAGCAGTACTTC. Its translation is CKGASGYEQYF.

In DNA form, the CDR3 reads TGTGCCAGCAGTTTTACTAACACTGAAGCTTTCTTT. It codes for CASSFTNTEAFF. The chain has TRBV5-4 and TRBJ1-1; no clear D gene. Trimming took 5 bases from V and 2 from J, leaving 7 bases between them. The length of the CDR3 is 12 residues. Germline assignment: CDR1 SGHNT and CDR2 YYREEE (reference sequence).

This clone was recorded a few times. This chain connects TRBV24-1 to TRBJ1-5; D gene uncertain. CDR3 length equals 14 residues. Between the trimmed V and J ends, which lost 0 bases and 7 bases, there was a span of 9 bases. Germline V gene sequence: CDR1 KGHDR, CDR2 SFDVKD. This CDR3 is CATSDLQGEQPQHF. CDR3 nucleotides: TGTGCCACCAGTGATTTGCAAGGAGAACAGCCCCAGCATTTT.

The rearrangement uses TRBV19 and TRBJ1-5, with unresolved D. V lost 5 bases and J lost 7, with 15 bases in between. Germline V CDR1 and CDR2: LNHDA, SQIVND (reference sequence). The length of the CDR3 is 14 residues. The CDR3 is CASSPTASRQPQHF. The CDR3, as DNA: TGTGCCAGTAGTCCCACGGCCTCGAGGCAGCCCCAGCATTTT.

The CDR3: CASSEIGGANYGYTF. The DNA for the CDR3 is TGTGCCAGCAGTGAGATCGGAGGAGCTAACTATGGCTACACCTTC. The chain recombines TRBV6-1 with TRBJ1-2; D unresolved. CDR3 length: 15 amino acids. Germline CDR1 reads MNHNS; CDR2 reads SASEGT. V lost 3 bases to trimming and J lost 0 bases, with 11 bases between them.

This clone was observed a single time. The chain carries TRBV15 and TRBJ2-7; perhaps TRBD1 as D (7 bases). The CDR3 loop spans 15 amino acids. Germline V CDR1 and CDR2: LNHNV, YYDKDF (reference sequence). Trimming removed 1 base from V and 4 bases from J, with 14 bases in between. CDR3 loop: CATSRVGGGSYEQYF. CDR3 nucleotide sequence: TGTGCCACCAGCAGAGTCGGAGGGGGCTCGTACGAGCAGTACTTC. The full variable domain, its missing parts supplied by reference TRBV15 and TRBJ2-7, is DAMVIQNPRYQVTQFGKPVTLSCSQTLNHNVMYWYQQKSSQAPKLLFHYYDKDFNNEADTPDNFQSRRPNTSFCFLDIRSPGLGDTAMYLCATSRVGGGSYEQYFGPGTRLTVT.

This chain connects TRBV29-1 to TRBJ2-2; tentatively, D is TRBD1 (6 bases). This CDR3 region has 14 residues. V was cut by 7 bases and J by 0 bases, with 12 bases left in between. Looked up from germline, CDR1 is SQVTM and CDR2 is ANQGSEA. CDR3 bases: TGCAGCGCGAGACAGGAAACGAACACCGGGGAGCTGTTTTTT. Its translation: CSARQETNTGELFF.

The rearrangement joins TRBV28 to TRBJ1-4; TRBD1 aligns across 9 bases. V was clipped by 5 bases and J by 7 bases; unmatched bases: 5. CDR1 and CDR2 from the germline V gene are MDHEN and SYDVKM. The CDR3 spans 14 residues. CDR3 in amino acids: CASSLTGGSEKLFF. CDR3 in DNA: TGTGCCAGCAGTCTGACAGGGGGAAGTGAAAAACTGTTTTTT.

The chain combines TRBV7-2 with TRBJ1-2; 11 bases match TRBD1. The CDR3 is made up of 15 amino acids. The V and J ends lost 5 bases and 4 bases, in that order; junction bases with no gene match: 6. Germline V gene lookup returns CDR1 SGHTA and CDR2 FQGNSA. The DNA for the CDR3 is TGTGCCAGCAGCGGGACAGGGGGAAGTGGCTATGGCTACACCTTC. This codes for CASSGTGGSGYGYTF.

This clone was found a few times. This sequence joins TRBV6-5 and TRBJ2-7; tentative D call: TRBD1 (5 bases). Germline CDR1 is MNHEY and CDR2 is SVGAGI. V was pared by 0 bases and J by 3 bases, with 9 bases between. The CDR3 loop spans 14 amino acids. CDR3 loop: CASSYSMDNYEQYF. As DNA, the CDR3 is TGTGCCAGCAGTTACTCGATGGACAACTACGAGCAGTACTTC.

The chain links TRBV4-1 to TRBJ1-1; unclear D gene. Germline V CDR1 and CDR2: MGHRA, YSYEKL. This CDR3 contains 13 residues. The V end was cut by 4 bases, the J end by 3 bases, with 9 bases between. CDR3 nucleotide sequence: TGCGCCAGCAGCCTTCCCTCCGACACTGAAGCTTTCTTT. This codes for CASSLPSDTEAFF.

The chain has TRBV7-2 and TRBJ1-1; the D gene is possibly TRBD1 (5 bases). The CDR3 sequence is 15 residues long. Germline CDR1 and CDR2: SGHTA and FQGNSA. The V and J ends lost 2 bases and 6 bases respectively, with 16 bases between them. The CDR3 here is CASSLKGSREAEAFF. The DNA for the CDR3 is TGTGCCAGCAGCTTAAAAGGGTCCAGGGAAGCTGAAGCTTTCTTT.

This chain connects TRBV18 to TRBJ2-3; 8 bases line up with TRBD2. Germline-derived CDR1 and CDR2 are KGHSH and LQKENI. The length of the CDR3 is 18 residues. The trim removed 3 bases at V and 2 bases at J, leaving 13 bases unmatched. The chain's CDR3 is CASSPNNPGGGPTDTQYF. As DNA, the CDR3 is TGTGCCAGCTCACCGAACAACCCCGGGGGGGGGCCCACAGATACGCAGTATTTT. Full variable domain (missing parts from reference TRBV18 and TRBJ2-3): NAGVMQNPRHLVRRRGQEARLRCSPMKGHSHVYWYRQLPEEGLKFMVYLQKENIIDESGMPKERFSAEFPKEGPSILRIQQVVRGDSAAYFCASSPNNPGGGPTDTQYFGPGTRLTVL.

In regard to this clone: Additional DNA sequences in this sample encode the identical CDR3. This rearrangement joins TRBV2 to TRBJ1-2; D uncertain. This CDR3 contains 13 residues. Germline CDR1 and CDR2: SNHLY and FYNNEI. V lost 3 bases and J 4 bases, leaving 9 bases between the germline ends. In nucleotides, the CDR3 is TGTGCCAGCAGTGACCGGTACGGCTATGGCTACACCTTC. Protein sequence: CASSDRYGYGYTF. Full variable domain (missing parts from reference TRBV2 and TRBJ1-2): EPEVTQTPSHQVTQMGQEVILRCVPISNHLYFYWYRQILGQKVEFLVSFYNNEISEKSEIFDDQFSVERPDGSNFTLKIRSTKLEDSAMYFCASSDRYGYGYTFGSGTRLTVV.

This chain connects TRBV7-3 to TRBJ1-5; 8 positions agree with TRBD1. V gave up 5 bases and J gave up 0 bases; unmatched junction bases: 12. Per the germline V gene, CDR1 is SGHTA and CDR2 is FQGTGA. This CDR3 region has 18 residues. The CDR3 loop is CASSRQGIPLGSNQPQHF. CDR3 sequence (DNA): TGTGCCAGCAGCCGACAGGGGATACCTCTAGGTAGCAATCAGCCCCAGCATTTT.

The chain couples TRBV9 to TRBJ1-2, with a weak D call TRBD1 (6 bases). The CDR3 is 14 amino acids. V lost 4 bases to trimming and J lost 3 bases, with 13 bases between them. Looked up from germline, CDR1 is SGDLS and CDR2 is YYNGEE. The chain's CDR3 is CASSPGQGHYGYTF. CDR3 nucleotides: TGTGCCAGCAGCCCAGGCCAGGGGCACTATGGCTACACCTTC.

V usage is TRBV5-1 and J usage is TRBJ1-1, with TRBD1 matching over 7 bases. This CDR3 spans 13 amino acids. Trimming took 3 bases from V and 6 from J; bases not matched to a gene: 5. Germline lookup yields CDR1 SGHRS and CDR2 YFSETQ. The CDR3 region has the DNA TGCGCCAGCAGCTCCTCAGGGACAGCTGAAGCTTTCTTT. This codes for CASSSSGTAEAFF.

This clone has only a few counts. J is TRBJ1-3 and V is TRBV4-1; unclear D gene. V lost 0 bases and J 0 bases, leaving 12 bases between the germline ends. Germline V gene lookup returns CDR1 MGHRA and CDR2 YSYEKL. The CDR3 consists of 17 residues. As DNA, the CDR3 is TGCGCCAGCAGCCAAGATTCCAGGTTCTACTCTGGAAACACCATATATTTT. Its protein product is CASSQDSRFYSGNTIYF.

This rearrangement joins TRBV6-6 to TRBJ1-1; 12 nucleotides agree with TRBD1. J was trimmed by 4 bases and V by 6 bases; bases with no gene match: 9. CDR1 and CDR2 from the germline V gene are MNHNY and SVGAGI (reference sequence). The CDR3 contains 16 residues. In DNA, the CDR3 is TGTGCCAGCAGCTATTACGGGACAGGGGGCCTCACTGAAGCTTTCTTT. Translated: CASSYYGTGGLTEAFF.

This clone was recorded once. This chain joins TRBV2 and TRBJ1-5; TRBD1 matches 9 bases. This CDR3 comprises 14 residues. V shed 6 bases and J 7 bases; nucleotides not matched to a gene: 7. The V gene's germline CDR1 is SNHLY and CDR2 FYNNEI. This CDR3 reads CASSAQGAEQPQHF. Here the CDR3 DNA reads TGTGCCAGCAGCGCACAGGGGGCGGAACAGCCCCAGCATTTT.

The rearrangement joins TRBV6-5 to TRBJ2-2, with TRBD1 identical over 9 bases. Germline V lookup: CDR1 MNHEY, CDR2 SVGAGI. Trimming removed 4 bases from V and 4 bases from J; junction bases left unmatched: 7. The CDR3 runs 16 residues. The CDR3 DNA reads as TGTGCCAGCAGTTCACCCGGGACAGGGCTCACCGGGGAGCTGTTTTTT. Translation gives CASSSPGTGLTGELFF.

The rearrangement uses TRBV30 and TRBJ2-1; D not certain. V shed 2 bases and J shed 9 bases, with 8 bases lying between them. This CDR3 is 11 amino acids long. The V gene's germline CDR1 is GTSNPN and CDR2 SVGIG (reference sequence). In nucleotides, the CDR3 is TGTGCCTGGAGTCCTAAATCTGAGCAGTTCTTC. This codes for CAWSPKSEQFF.

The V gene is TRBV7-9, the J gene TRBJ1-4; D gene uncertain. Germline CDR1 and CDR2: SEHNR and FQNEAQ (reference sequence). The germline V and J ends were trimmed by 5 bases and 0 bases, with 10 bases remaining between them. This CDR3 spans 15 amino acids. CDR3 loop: CASSREAATNEKLFF. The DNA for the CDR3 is TGTGCCAGCAGCCGGGAAGCTGCAACTAATGAAAAACTGTTTTTT.